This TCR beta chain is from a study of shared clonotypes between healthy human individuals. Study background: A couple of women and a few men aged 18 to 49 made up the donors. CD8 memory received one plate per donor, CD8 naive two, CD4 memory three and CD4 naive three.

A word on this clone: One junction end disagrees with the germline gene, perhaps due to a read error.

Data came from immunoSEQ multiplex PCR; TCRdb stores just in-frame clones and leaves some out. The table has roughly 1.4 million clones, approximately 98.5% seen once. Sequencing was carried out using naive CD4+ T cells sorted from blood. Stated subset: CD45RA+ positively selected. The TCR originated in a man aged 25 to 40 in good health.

The CDR3 sequence: CASSLSGPSGTYF. For the CDR3, the DNA is TGTGCCAGCAGCTTATCCGGCCCGTCCGGCACGTACTTT. The chain uses TRBV7-6 and TRBJ1-1; no reliable D call. The CDR3 length is 13 residues. Per germline, CDR1 SGHVS and CDR2 FNYEAQ. Full variable domain (remainder filled in from reference TRBV7-6 and TRBJ1-1): GAGVSQSPRYKVTKRGQDVALRCDPISGHVSLYWYRQALGQGPEFLTYFNYEAQQDKSGLPNDRFSAERPEGSISTLTIQRTEQRDSAMYRCASSLSGPSGTYFGQGTRLTVV.